The entry below gives a single T cell receptor (beta chain) sequence along with its context. Its antigen is not identified. This specimen comes from a study of cytomegalovirus exposure and HLA in healthy donors. Overall study results and limits: Most subjects had HLA-A and HLA-B alleles reportedly predicted accurately by TCR beta sequences. The study carried out a later analysis of TCR beta sequences. It associated some 18,000 of them with specific HLA alleles at a false discovery rate of 0.05.

PCR employed 60 Vbeta and 13 Jbeta primers. Here immunoSEQ multiplex PCR was the method, and the copy in TCRdb shows in-frame clones only, minus some. The data show fewer than 120,000 clones, with over 65% seen just once and around 15% held by the top ten. The CDR3 has 11 residues. Germline lookup yields CDR1 MNHNY and CDR2 SVGAGI (reference sequence). The TCR comes from a man between 25 and 39 years old in good health and CMV-seropositive. Source material: PBMCs. The V and J genes are TRBV6-6 and TRBJ2-5; D unresolved. TRBJ2-7 matches the DNA end more closely, so the J call is doubtful. The CDR3: CASSRAYEQYF. The CDR3 DNA reads TGTGCCAGCAGTCGCGCCTACGAGCAGTACTTC.